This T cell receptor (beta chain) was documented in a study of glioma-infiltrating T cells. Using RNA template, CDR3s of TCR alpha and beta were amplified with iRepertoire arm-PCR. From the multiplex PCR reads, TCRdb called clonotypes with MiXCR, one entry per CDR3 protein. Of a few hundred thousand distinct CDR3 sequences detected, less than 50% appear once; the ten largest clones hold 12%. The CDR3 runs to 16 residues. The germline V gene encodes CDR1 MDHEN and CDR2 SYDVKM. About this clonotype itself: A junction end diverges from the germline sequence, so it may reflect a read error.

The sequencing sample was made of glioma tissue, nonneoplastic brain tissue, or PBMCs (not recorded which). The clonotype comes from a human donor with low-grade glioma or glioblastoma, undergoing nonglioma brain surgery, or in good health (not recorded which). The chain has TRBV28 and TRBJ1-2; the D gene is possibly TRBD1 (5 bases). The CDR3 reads CDSSFRGGEANYGYTF. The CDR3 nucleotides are TGTGACAGCAGTTTTCGTGGGGGGGAAGCTAACTATGGCTACACCTTC.